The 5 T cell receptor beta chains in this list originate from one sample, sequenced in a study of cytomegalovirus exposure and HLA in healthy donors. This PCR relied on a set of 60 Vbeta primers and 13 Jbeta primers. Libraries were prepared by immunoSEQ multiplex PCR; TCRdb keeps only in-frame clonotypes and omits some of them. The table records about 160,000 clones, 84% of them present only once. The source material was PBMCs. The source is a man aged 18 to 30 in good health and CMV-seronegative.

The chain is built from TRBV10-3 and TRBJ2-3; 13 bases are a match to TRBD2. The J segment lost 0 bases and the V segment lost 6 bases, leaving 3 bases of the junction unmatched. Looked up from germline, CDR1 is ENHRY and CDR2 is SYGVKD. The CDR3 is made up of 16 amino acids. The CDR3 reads CAISGTSGVSTDTQYF. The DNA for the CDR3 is TGTGCCATCAGCGGGACTAGCGGGGTTAGCACAGATACGCAGTATTTT.

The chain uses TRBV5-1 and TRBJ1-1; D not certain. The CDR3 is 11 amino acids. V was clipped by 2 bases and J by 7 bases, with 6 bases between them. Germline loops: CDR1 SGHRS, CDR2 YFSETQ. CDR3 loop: CASSFRDEAFF. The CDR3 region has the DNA TGCGCCAGCAGCTTTAGAGATGAAGCTTTCTTT.

The DNA of the CDR3 is TGTGCCAGCACACAGGAGAGTTTTCGAGAGACCCAGTACTTC. Its protein product is CASTQESFRETQYF. V usage is TRBV5-8 and J usage is TRBJ2-5; perhaps TRBD1 as D (5 bases). This CDR3 has 14 amino acids. Germline V gives CDR1 SGHTS, CDR2 YDEGEE. With 6 bases removed from V and 4 bases from J, the gap between germline ends came to 16 bases.

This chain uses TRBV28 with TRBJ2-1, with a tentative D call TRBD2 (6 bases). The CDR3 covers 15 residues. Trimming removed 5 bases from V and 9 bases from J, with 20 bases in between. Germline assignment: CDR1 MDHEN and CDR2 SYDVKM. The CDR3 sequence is CASSTFWGRLGEQFF. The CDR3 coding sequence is TGTGCCAGCAGTACGTTTTGGGGGAGGCTCGGTGAGCAGTTCTTC.

The CDR3 DNA reads as TGCAGCGTTCGACTAGGGAGTACAACGGGGGAGCAGTACTTC. The encoded protein is CSVRLGSTTGEQYF. V is TRBV29-1 and J is TRBJ2-7; D perhaps matches TRBD2 (6 bases). In germline, CDR1 is SQVTM, CDR2 ANQGSEA. CDR3 length equals 14 residues. The ends were cut back, 5 bases at V and 7 bases at J, with 21 bases in the middle.